A selection of T cell receptor beta chains follows, all from one sample in a study of shared clonotypes between healthy human individuals. TCRdb's copy holds only in-frame clones and misses some; the assay was immunoSEQ multiplex PCR. The data show fewer than 850,000 clones, 90% seen once. What was sequenced was memory CD8+ T cells from PBMCs. The receptors were gathered from a man aged 18-30 years in good health. Some clones in this sample may be carry-over from other donors' samples. Both conserved end residues are trimmed from each CDR3. A D gene is named only where the DNA matches it firmly.

d_gene: TRBD1; v_gene: TRBV30; CDR3aa: AGIGQETYEQY
d_gene: NA; v_gene: TRBV11-2; CDR3aa: ASSLEAGVGETQY
d_gene: NA; v_gene: TRBV6-5; CDR3aa: ASSYSDSLYEQY
d_gene: TRBD1; v_gene: TRBV18; CDR3aa: ASSPPPGGNTGELF
d_gene: TRBD1; v_gene: TRBV6-6; CDR3aa: ASSSGTGFYEQY
d_gene: NA; v_gene: TRBV5-1; CDR3aa: ASSLGQFWY
d_gene: NA; v_gene: TRBV5-6; CDR3aa: ASSLGVAKNIQY
d_gene: NA; v_gene: TRBV28; CDR3aa: ASSLGNRAYEQY
d_gene: NA; v_gene: TRBV10-3; CDR3aa: AISDLGPSTDTQY
d_gene: NA; v_gene: TRBV10-2; CDR3aa: ASSLQGYYGYT
d_gene: NA; v_gene: TRBV7-9; CDR3aa: ASSPRTAYEQY
d_gene: NA; v_gene: TRBV7-6; CDR3aa: ASSLGEGYEQY
d_gene: NA; v_gene: TRBV4-3; CDR3aa: ASSTGLGYGYT
d_gene: TRBD2; v_gene: TRBV28; CDR3aa: ASRTWGGDRETQY
d_gene: NA; v_gene: TRBV5-1; CDR3aa: ASSFGAGNQETQY
d_gene: TRBD1; v_gene: TRBV10-2; CDR3aa: ASSESRGLQETQY
d_gene: TRBD1; v_gene: TRBV5-1; CDR3aa: ASSFLDRVHEQY
d_gene: NA; v_gene: TRBV27; CDR3aa: ASSLGYNEQF
d_gene: NA; v_gene: TRBV30; CDR3aa: AWTPTVYNSPLH
d_gene: TRBD2; v_gene: TRBV7-3; CDR3aa: ASSRLAGGHNEQF
d_gene: NA; v_gene: TRBV28; CDR3aa: ASSLDVWGAKNIQY
d_gene: NA; v_gene: TRBV28; CDR3aa: ASSLQPDGNTEAF
d_gene: NA; v_gene: TRBV5-4; CDR3aa: ASSFYTTYEQY
d_gene: NA; v_gene: TRBV6-6; CDR3aa: ASTVRLGYGYT
d_gene: NA; v_gene: TRBV7-7; CDR3aa: ASTPLSYNEQF
d_gene: TRBD2; v_gene: TRBV5-1; CDR3aa: ASSLVVAGAARTQY
d_gene: NA; v_gene: TRBV7-9; CDR3aa: ASNLPDQFPGELF
d_gene: NA; v_gene: TRBV28; CDR3aa: ASSHLTGWGSPLH
d_gene: TRBD2; v_gene: TRBV14; CDR3aa: ASSQDVTRGGTQY